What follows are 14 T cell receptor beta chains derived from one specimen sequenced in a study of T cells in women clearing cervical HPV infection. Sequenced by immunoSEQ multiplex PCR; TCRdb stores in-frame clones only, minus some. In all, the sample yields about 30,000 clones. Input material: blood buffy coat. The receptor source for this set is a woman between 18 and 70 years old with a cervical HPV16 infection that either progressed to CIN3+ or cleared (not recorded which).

The DNA read from the CDR3 is TGTGCCAGCAGCTTAGATCAGGTTGAG. Amino acid sequence: CASSLDQVE. The entire CDR3 is CASSLDQVEYTF. The V and J genes are TRBV11-2 and TRBJ1-2; D ambiguous. The read comes to an end 3 residues before the CDR3 does, leaving the germline J gene to fill in the end. Germline CDR1 and CDR2: SGHAT and FQNNGV. The CDR3 sequence is 12 residues long.

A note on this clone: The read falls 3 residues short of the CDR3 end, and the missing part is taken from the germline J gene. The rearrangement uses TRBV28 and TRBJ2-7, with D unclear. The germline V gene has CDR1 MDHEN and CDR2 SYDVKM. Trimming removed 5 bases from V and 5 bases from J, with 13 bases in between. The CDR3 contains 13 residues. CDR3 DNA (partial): TGTGCCAGCAGTGTCCAGGTGATAAACGAG. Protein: CASSVQVINE. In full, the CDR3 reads CASSVQVINEQYF.

The sequenced part of the CDR3 DNA is TGTGCCAGTAGTAAGCGGGACTACTCCTACGAG. Encoded protein: CASSKRDYSYE. The CDR3, in full, reads CASSKRDYSYEQYF. The chain joins TRBV19 to TRBJ2-7, with 7 bases lining up with TRBD2. The read terminates 3 residues before the CDR3 end, so the remaining end is supplied by the germline J gene. V shed 4 bases, J shed 0 bases, and the junction held 3 bases outside the gene matches. Germline CDR1 is LNHDA and CDR2 is SQIVND (reference sequence). The CDR3 has 14 amino acids.

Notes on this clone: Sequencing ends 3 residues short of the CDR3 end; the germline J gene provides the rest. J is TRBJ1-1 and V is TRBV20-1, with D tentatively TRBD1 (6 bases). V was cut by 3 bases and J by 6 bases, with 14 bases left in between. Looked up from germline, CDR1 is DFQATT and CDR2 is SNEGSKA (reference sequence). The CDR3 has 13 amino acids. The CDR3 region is CSARRGGGSEAFF. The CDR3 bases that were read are TGCAGTGCTAGGAGGGGGGGTGGGTCTGAA.

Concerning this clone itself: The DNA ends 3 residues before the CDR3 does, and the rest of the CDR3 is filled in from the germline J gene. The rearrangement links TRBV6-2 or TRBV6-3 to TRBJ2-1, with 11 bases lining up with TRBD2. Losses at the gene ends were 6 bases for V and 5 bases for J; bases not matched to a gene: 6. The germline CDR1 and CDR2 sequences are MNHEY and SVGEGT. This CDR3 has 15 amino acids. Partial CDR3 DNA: TGTGCCAGCAGCTCCGTAGCGGGAGGGAACAATGAG. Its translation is CASSSVAGGNNE. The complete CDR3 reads CASSSVAGGNNEQFF.

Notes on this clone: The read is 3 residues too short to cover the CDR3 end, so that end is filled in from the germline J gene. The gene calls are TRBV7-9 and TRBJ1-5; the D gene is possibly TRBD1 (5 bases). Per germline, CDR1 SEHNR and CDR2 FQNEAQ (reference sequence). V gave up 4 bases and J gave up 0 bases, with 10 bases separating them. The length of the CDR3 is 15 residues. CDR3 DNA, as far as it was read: TGTGCCAGCAGCTGGGGGGTGGATAGCAATCAGCCC. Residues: CASSWGVDSNQP. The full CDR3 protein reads CASSWGVDSNQPQHF.

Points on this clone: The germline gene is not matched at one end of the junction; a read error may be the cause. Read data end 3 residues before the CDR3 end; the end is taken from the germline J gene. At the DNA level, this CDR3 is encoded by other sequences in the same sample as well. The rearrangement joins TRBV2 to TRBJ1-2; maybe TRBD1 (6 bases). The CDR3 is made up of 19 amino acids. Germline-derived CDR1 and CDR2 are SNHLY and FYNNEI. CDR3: CASSDEGSGVDSTNYGYTF. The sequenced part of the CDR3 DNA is TGTGCCAGCAGCGACGAAGGGAGTGGGGTGGACAGTACTAACTATGGA.

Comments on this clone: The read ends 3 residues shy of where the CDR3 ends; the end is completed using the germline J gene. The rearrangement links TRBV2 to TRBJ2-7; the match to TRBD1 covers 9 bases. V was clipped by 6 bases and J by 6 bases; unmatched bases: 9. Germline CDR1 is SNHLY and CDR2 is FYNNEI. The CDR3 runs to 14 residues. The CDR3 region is CASRAGQGTGEQYF. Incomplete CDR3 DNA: TGTGCCAGCAGAGCGGGACAGGGTACTGGCGAG.

The chain's CDR3 is CASRRTGWNTEAFF. CDR3 DNA (partial): TGTGCCAGCCGAAGGACAGGATGGAACACTGAA. The rearrangement links TRBV2 to TRBJ1-1; 7 nucleotides line up with TRBD1. The read gets to within 3 residues of the CDR3 end, and the germline J gene fills in the rest. CDR1 and CDR2 from the germline V gene are SNHLY and FYNNEI. The CDR3 runs to 14 residues. Germline trimming cut 8 bases from V and 1 base from J; bases unmatched to any gene: 7.

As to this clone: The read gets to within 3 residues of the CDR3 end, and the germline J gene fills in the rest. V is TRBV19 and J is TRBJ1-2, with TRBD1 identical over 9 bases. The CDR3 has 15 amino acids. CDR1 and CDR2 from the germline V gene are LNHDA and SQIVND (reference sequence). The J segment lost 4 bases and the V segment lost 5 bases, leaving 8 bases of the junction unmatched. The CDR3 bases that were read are TGTGCCAGTAGTGAAGGACAGGGGACTCTCTATGGC. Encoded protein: CASSEGQGTLYG. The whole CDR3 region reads CASSEGQGTLYGYTF. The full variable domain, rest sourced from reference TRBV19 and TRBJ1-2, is DGGITQSPKYLFRKEGQNVTLSCEQNLNHDAMYWYRQDPGQGLRLIYYSQIVNDFQKGDIAEGYSVSREKKESFPLTVTSAQKNPTAFYLCASSEGQGTLYGYTFGSGTRLTVV.

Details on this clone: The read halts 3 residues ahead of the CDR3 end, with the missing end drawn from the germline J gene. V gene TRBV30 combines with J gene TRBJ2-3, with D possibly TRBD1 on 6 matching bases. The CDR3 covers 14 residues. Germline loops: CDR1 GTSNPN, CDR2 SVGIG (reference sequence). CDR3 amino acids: CAWRGAGGWQPQYF. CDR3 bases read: TGTGCCTGGAGGGGGGCTGGAGGATGGCAGCCG.

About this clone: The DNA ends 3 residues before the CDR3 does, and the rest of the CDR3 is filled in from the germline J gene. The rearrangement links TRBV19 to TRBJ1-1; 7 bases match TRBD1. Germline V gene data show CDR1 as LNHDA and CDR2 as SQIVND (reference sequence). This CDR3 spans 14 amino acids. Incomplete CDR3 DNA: TGTGCCACCCAGGAAGACAGGGCGTCAAACATT. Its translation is CATQEDRASNI. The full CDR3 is CATQEDRASNIAFF.

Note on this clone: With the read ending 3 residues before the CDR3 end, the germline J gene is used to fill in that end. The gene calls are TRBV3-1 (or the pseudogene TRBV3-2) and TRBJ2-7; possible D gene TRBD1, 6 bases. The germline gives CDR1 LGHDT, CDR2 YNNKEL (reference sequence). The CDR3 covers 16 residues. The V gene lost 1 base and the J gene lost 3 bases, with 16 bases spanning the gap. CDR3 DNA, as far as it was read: TGTGCCAGCAGCCAAGTAAGGACAGACGACCTCTACGAG. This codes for CASSQVRTDDLYE. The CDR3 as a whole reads CASSQVRTDDLYEQYF.

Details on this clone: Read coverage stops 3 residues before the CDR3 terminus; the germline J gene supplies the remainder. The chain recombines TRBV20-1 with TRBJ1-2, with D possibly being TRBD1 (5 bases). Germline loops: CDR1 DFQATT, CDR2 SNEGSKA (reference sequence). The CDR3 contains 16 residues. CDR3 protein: CSASVVGLASFNDYTF. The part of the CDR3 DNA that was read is TGCAGTGCTAGTGTGGTGGGACTAGCGAGTTTTAATGAC.